Below, one T cell receptor beta chain is given with its context. The data stem from a study of blood T cell repertoires in COVID-19. Study as a whole: From the United States, Italy and Spain came samples of acute and convalescent COVID-19. PBMCs, B-cell-depleted T cells, or T cells were the source of the cDNA or gDNA that made up the material.

Germline-derived CDR1 and CDR2 are MDHEN and SYDVKM. The V segment lost 1 base and the J segment 4 bases; nucleotides outside the gene matches: 6. The CDR3 contains 15 residues. Original processing notes: Amplification with reference gene primers provided the estimates of nucleated cell counts. Generated by immunoSEQ multiplex PCR, the TCRdb table keeps only in-frame clones and is missing some. The V and J calls and the clone size are those of that table, but D and trimming were determined from the DNA. This table holds tens of thousands of clones, more than 80% found once. The sequence was obtained from a woman older than 75 with active COVID-19. Sequenced material: peripheral blood. The chain recombines TRBV28 with TRBJ1-2, with 7 bases lining up with TRBD1. The CDR3 region has the DNA TGTGCCAGCAGTTTATTGGGACAGCAAATCTATGGCTACACCTTC. Encoded protein: CASSLLGQQIYGYTF.